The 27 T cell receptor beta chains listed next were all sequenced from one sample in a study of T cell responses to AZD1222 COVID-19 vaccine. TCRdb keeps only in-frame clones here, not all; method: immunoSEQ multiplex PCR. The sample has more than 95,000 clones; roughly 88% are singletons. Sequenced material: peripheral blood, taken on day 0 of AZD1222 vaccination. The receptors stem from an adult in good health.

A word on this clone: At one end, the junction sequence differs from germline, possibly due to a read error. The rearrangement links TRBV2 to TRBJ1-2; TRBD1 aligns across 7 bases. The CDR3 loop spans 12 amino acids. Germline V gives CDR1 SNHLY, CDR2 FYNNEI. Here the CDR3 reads CASSEAGGGRAF. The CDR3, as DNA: TGTGCCAGCAGTGAAGCGGGAGGGGGCAGGGCCTTC.

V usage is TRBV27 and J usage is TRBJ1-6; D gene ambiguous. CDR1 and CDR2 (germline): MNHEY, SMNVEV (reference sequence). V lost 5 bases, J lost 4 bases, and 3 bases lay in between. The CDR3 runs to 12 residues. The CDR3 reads CASSTYNSPLHF. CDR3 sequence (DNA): TGTGCCAGCAGTACATATAATTCACCCCTCCACTTT.

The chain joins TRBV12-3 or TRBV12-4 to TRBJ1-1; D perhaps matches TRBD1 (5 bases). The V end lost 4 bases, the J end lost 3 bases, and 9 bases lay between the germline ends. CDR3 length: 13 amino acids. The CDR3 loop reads CASSSQQDTEAFF. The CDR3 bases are TGTGCCAGCAGTTCCCAACAGGACACTGAAGCTTTCTTT.

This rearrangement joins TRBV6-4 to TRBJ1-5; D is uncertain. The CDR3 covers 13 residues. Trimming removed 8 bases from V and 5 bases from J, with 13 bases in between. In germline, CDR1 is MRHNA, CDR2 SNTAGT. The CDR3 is CASALDGHQPQHF. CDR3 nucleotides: TGTGCCAGCGCGTTGGACGGCCATCAGCCCCAGCATTTT.

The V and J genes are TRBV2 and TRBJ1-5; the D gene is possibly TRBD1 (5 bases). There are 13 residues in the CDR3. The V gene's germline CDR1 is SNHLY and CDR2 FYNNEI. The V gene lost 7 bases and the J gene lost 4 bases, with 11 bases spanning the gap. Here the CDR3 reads CASTREGNQPQHF. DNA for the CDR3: TGTGCCAGCACCCGAGAGGGGAATCAGCCCCAGCATTTT. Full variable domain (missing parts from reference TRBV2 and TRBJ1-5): EPEVTQTPSHQVTQMGQEVILRCVPISNHLYFYWYRQILGQKVEFLVSFYNNEISEKSEIFDDQFSVERPDGSNFTLKIRSTKLEDSAMYFCASTREGNQPQHFGDGTRLSIL.

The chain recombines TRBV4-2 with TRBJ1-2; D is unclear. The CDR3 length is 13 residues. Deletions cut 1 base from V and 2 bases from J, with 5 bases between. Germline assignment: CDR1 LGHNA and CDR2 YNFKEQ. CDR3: CASSQGLNYGYTF. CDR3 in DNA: TGTGCCAGCAGCCAAGGGTTAAACTATGGCTACACCTTC.

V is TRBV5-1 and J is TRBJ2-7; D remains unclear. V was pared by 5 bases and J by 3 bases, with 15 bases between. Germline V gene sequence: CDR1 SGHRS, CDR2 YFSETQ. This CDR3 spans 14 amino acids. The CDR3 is CASREPDQYYEQYF. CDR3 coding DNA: TGCGCCAGCAGAGAGCCGGACCAATACTACGAGCAGTACTTC.

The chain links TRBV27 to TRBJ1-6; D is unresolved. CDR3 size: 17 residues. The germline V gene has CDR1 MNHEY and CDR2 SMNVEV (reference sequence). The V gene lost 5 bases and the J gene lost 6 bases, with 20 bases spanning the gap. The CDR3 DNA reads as TGTGCCAGCAGTCCGACCCCGATAGGGATCGGTAATTCACCCCTCCACTTT. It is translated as CASSPTPIGIGNSPLHF.

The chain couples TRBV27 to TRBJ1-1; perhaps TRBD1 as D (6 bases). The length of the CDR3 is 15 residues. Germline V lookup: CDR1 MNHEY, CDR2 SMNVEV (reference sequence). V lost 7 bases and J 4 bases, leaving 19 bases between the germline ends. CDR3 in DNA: TGTGCCAGCAAAATGGGACACCAAACCCGCACTGAAGCTTTCTTT. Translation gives CASKMGHQTRTEAFF.

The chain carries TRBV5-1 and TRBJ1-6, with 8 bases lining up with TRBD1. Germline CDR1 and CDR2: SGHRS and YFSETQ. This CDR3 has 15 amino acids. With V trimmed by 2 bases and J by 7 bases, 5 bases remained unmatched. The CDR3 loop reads CASSFSGQENSPLHF. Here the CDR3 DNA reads TGCGCCAGCAGCTTCTCGGGACAGGAGAATTCACCCCTCCACTTT.

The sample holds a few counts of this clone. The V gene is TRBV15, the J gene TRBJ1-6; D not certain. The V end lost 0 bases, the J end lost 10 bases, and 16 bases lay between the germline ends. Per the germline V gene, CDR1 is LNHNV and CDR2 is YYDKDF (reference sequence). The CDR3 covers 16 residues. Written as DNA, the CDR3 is TGTGCCACCAGCAGAGATCGCGCCAGTTTAAACTCACCCCTCCACTTT. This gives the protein CATSRDRASLNSPLHF.

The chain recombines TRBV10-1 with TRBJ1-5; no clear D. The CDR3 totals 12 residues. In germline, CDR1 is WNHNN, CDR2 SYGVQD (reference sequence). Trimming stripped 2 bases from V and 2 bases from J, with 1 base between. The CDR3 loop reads CASSEGNQPQHF. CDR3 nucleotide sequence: TGCGCCAGCAGTGAGGGCAATCAGCCCCAGCATTTT.

In nucleotides, the CDR3 is TGTGCCAGCAGTGGGGGGGTTTACAATGAGCAGTTCTTC. It translates to CASSGGVYNEQFF. The rearrangement joins TRBV2 to TRBJ2-1; D is perhaps TRBD2 (6 bases). V dropped 4 bases and J dropped 4 bases, with 8 bases sitting between them. The V gene's germline CDR1 is SNHLY and CDR2 FYNNEI. This CDR3 spans 13 amino acids.

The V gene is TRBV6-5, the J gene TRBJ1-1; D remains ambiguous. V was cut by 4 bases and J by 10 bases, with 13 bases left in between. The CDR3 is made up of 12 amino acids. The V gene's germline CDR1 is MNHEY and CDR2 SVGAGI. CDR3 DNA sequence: TGTGCCAGCAGTTCCGGACGGCTGCGAGCTTTCTTT. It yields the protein CASSSGRLRAFF.

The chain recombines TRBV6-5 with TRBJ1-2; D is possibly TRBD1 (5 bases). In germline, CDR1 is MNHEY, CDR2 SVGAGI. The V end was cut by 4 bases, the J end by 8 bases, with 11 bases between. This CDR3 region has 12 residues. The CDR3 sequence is CASSFRDEGYTF. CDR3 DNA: TGTGCCAGCAGTTTCAGGGACGAGGGCTACACCTTC.

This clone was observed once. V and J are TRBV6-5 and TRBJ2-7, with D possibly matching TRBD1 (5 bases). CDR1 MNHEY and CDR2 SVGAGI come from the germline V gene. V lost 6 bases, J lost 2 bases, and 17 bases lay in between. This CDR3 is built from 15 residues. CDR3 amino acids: CASSAPGTGPYEQYF. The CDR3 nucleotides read TGTGCCAGCAGCGCCCCCGGTACAGGACCCTACGAGCAGTACTTC.

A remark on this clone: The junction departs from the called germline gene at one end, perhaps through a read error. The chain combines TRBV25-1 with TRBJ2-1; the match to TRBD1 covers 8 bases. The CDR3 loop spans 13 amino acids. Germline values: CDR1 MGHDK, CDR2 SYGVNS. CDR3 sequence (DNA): TGTGCCAGCACCGGGACAGGCACTACAGAGCGGTTCTTC. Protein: CASTGTGTTERFF.

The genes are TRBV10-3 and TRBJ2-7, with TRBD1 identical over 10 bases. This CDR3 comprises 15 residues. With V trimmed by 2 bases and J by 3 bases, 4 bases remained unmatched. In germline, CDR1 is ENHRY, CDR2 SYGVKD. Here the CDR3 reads CAISERRDRGYEQYF. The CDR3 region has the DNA TGTGCCATCAGTGAGCGAAGGGACAGGGGCTACGAGCAGTACTTC.

The CDR3 bases are TGTGCTAGTGGTTTGGTACAGGCAGCTTTCTTT. It encodes CASGLVQAAFF. This chain joins TRBV12-5 and TRBJ1-1, with a weak D call TRBD1 (5 bases). V gave up 0 bases and J gave up 10 bases, with 6 bases separating them. The CDR3 contains 11 residues. Germline CDR1 and CDR2: LGHNT and FRNRAP.

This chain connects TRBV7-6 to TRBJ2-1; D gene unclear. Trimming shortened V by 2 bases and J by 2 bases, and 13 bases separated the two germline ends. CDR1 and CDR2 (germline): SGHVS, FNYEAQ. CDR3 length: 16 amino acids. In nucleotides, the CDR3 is TGTGCCAGCAGCTTATCAGGCGGTTCAACCTACAATGAGCAGTTCTTC. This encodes CASSLSGGSTYNEQFF.

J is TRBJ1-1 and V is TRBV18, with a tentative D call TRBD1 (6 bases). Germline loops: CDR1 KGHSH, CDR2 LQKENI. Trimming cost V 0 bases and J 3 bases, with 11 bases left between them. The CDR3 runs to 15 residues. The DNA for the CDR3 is TGTGCCAGCTCACCACCTGCAGGGGCAGACACTGAAGCTTTCTTT. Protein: CASSPPAGADTEAFF.

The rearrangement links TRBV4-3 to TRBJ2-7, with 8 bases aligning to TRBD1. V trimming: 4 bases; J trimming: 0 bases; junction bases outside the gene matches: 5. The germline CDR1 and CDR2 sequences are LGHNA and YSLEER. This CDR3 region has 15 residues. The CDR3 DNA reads TGCGCCAGCAGCCCCCGGACAGGGAGCTCCTACGAGCAGTACTTC. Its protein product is CASSPRTGSSYEQYF.

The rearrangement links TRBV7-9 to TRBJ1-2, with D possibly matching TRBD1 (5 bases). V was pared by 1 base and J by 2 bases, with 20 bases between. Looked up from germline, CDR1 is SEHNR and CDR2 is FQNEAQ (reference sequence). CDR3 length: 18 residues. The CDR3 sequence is CASSLGLGDFGENYGYTF. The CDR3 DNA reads TGTGCCAGCAGCTTAGGATTGGGGGACTTTGGGGAGAACTATGGCTACACCTTC.

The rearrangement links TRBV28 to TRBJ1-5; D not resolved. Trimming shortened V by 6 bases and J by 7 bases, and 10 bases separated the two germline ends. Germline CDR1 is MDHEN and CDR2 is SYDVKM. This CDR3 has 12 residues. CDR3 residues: CASRAFGQPQHF. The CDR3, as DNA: TGTGCCAGCAGGGCCTTCGGGCAGCCCCAGCATTTT.

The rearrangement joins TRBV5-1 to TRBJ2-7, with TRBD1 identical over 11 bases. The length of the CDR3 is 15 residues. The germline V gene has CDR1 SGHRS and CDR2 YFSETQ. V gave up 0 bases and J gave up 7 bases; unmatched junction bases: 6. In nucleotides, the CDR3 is TGCGCCAGCAGCTTGGGGGTGGACAGGGGGCGTGAGCAGTACTTC. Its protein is CASSLGVDRGREQYF.

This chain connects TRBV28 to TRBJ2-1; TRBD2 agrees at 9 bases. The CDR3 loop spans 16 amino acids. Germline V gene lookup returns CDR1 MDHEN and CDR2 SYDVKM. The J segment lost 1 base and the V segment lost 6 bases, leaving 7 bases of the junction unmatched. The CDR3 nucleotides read TGTGCCAGCAGAAACTTAGCGGGAGCTTCCTACAATGAGCAGTTCTTC. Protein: CASRNLAGASYNEQFF. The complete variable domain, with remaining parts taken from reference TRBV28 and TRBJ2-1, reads DVKVTQSSRYLVKRTGEKVFLECVQDMDHENMFWYRQDPGLGLRLIYFSYDVKMKEKGDIPEGYSVSREKKERFSLILESASTNQTSMYLCASRNLAGASYNEQFFGPGTRLTVL.

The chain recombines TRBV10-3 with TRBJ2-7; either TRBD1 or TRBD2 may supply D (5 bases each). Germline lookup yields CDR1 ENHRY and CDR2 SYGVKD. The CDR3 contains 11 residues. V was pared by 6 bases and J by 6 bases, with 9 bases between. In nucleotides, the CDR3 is TGTGCCATCAGGGGGGTTTCCGAGCAGTACTTC. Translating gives CAIRGVSEQYF.